The text below deals with one T cell receptor beta chain. No antigen is known for it. V was shortened by 1 base and J by 4 bases, with 10 bases between the two germline ends. This CDR3 is 14 amino acids long. From germline, CDR1 is SEHNR and CDR2 FQNEAQ (reference sequence). With template switching, a universal primer site was added, and the cDNA carried unique molecular identifiers. MiXCR, run by TCRdb on the 5' RACE reads, gives a single entry per CDR3 protein. Among over 600,000 distinct CDR3 sequences listed, 21% were seen once. These data come from a study of identical twins. General observations from the study: Models underestimated how often monozygotic twins shared out-of-frame TCR alpha.

The same data also contributed to another study, on T cells expressing NK-cell markers. That paper notes: Among the experiments, several used an anti-gamma-delta TCR antibody to restrict sorting to alpha-beta TCR T cells. Whether expanded NKG2C+ T cell clones recognized HCMV stayed uncertain.

J is TRBJ2-5 and V is TRBV7-9; D remains ambiguous. The specimen was PBMCs. This TCR was recovered from a woman between 18 and 30 years old in good health. CDR3 nucleotides: TGTGCCAGCAGCTTAGGCTCTTCCAGAGAGACCCAGTACTTC. Translated, it gives CASSLGSSRETQYF.